The rows below give T cell receptor beta chains drawn from one sample of a study of Ad26.COV2.S vaccination and SARS-CoV-2 variants. Measured with immunoSEQ multiplex PCR; TCRdb has only the in-frame clones, and not every one. The sample lists around 450,000 clones, approximately 88% occurring once. The sample consisted of peripheral blood, taken in a trial of Ad26.COV2.S vaccine versus placebo. The receptor source for this set is a person between 18 and 65 years old who received the Ad26.COV2.S COVID-19 vaccine or a placebo. Each CDR3 is given with its conserved first and last residue. A D gene is named only where the DNA matches it firmly. Clone size is shown for a subset of rows, as once, few, many or a class of expanded clone.

TRBV29-1	-	-	TRBJ2-5	TGCAGCGCTCAGTCACAGCTCCAAGAGACCCAGTACTTC	CSAQSQLQETQYF
TRBV6-5	-	-	TRBJ1-1	TGTGCCAGCAGTTCCCCCAGGGTAGACACTGAAGCTTTCTTT	CASSSPRVDTEAFF
TRBV28	-	-	TRBJ1-1	TGTGCCAGCACCTTGGCCCCGATGGAGAACACTGAAGCTTTCTTT	CASTLAPMENTEAFF
TRBV9	-	-	TRBJ2-1	TGTGCCAGCAGCTCTCGACCGGGGGGCCGTTACAATGAGCAGTTCTTC	CASSSRPGGRYNEQFF
TRBV7-2	TRBD1	-	TRBJ1-5	TGTGCCAGCAGCTCGACAGGGGGCAACGGCAATCAGCCCCAGCATTTT	CASSSTGGNGNQPQHF
TRBV29-1	TRBD2	-	TRBJ2-3	TGCAGCGTTGAGGTCGTTTCGGGGGGAAGAGGGCCAGATACGCAGTATTTT	CSVEVVSGGRGPDTQYF
TRBV7-9	TRBD1	few	TRBJ2-7	TGTGCCAGCAGGTTACAGGGGGCGCGTACCGAGCAGTACTTC	CASRLQGARTEQYF
TRBV7-8	-	-	TRBJ1-3	TGTGCCAGCAGCCATCCCAAGAGGACTCCTCTGAGGAACACCATATATTTT	CASSHPKRTPLRNTIYF
TRBV19	-	-	TRBJ1-4	TGTGCCAGTAGTTGGGGGGCGAATGAAAAACTGTTTTTT	CASSWGANEKLFF
TRBV2	-	-	TRBJ2-7	TGTGCCAGCAGTGGTAAGCGGAGCCTAACCTACGAGCAGTACTTC	CASSGKRSLTYEQYF
TRBV15	-	once	TRBJ1-5	TGTGCCACCAGCAGAGGGGAGAATCAGCCCCAGCATTTT	CATSRGENQPQHF
TRBV19	TRBD1	-	TRBJ1-1	TGTGCCAGTAGTATAGTACCAGGGGGAGGGAACACTGAAGCTTTCTTT	CASSIVPGGGNTEAFF
TRBV5-1	-	-	TRBJ2-2	TGCGCCAGCAGCTTGCCCAGCTATACGGCTAACACCGGGGAGCTGTTTTTT	CASSLPSYTANTGELFF
TRBV9	TRBD1	-	TRBJ1-4	TGTGCCAGCGGACAGGGCGCCGGGGACTTTGAAAAACTGTTTTTT	CASGQGAGDFEKLFF
TRBV3-1/TRBV3-2	-	once	TRBJ2-7	TGTGCCAGCAGCCAGGAGCCACAGACACTCTACGAGCAGTACTTC	CASSQEPQTLYEQYF
TRBV6-5	-	-	TRBJ1-1	TGTGCCAGCAGTTACTCCGGGAGGAGGGTCACTGAAGCTTTCTTT	CASSYSGRRVTEAFF
TRBV12-3/TRBV12-4	TRBD1	once	TRBJ1-6	TGTGCCAGCAGTTCGGACAGGGAAGGCCTCCACTTT	CASSSDREGLHF
TRBV5-1	TRBD2	-	TRBJ2-2	TGCGCCAGCAGCTTGGAGGGGACTAGCGGGGGAGCGGACACCGGGGAGCTGTTTTTT	CASSLEGTSGGADTGELFF